These 29 T cell receptor beta chains were sequenced from one sample in a study of glioma-infiltrating T cells. Using RNA template, CDR3s of TCR alpha and beta were amplified with iRepertoire arm-PCR. TCRdb called the multiplex PCR reads again in MiXCR, with one record for every CDR3 protein. The repertoire holds approximately 18,000 distinct CDR3 sequences, with over 45% as singletons. Material: glioma tissue, nonneoplastic brain tissue, or PBMCs (not recorded which). The origin of the receptors is a human donor with low-grade glioma or glioblastoma, undergoing nonglioma brain surgery, or in good health (not recorded which).

This clonotype occurred many times. The chain couples TRBV20-1 to TRBJ1-1, with no clear D. Germline lookup yields CDR1 DFQATT and CDR2 SNEGSKA (reference sequence). Trimming pared 5 bases from V and 3 bases from J, leaving 10 bases between. The CDR3 has 12 residues. CDR3 bases: TGCAGTGCTTATGATATCCACACTGAAGCTTTCTTT. Its protein is CSAYDIHTEAFF.

The J gene is TRBJ2-7, the V gene TRBV6-2 or TRBV6-3; TRBD2 aligns across 8 bases. The V gene's germline CDR1 is MNHEY and CDR2 SVGEGT. The junction had 8 bases not matched to a gene; V was cut back by 7 bases and J by 6 bases. The CDR3 extends over 13 amino acids. The chain's CDR3 is CASNQAGVLEQYF. For the CDR3, the DNA is TGTGCCAGCAACCAAGCGGGAGTTCTCGAGCAGTACTTC.

With respect to this clonotype: A much larger clone sits a single nucleotide away, making a read error possible. Since no conserved phenylalanine or tryptophan closes the CDR3, a read error is the likely cause. The J gene is TRBJ2-3, the V gene TRBV11-2; weak D call: TRBD1 (5 bases). This CDR3 has 14 amino acids. The V gene lost 6 bases and the J gene lost 4 bases, with 14 bases spanning the gap. Germline CDR1 reads SGHAT; CDR2 reads FQNNGV. Here the CDR3 reads CASSPEIRADTQYL. The CDR3 coding sequence is TGTGCCAGCAGTCCTGAAATCAGGGCAGATACGCAGTATCTT.

The rearrangement joins TRBV5-4 to TRBJ1-1, with D uncertain. V gave up 0 bases and J gave up 4 bases, with 4 bases separating them. The length of the CDR3 is 12 residues. Germline V gene data show CDR1 as SGHNT and CDR2 as YYREEE (reference sequence). CDR3 amino acids: CASSLGITEAFF. CDR3 nucleotide sequence: TGTGCCAGCAGCTTGGGCATCACTGAAGCTTTCTTT.

The chain has TRBV27 and TRBJ2-1; D uncertain. With the DNA end fitting TRBJ1-2 better, the J assignment may be wrong. The CDR3 consists of 14 residues. Looked up from germline, CDR1 is MNHEY and CDR2 is SMNVEV (reference sequence). The CDR3 spells CASSLKAADWSYTF. The CDR3 DNA reads TGTGCCAGCAGTTTAAAGGCGGCAGACTGGAGCTACACCTTC.

The chain is built from TRBV29-1 and TRBJ1-1, with D tentatively TRBD1 (6 bases). CDR3 length equals 18 residues. Trimming took 6 bases from V and 0 from J, leaving 26 bases between them. Germline assignment: CDR1 SQVTM and CDR2 ANQGSEA. The CDR3 region has the DNA TGCAGCGTCGTCCCCAAGAGACCAGGGGATCTAATGAACACTGAAGCTTTCTTT. Its translation is CSVVPKRPGDLMNTEAFF.

V and J are TRBV7-2 and TRBJ1-5; TRBD1 agrees at 7 bases. Unmatched junction bases numbered 8, after V lost 0 bases and J lost 6 bases. Germline CDR1 SGHTA, CDR2 FQGNSA. The CDR3 sequence is 16 residues long. The CDR3: CASSLASGTALQPQHF. CDR3 DNA: TGTGCCAGCAGCTTAGCCTCCGGGACAGCTCTTCAGCCCCAGCATTTT.

This clonotype was counted at least ten times. The chain couples TRBV28 to TRBJ1-5, with D perhaps TRBD1 (6 bases). Per the germline V gene, CDR1 is MDHEN and CDR2 is SYDVKM. The V and J ends lost 6 bases and 0 bases respectively, with 15 bases between them. The CDR3 sequence is 16 residues long. CDR3 in amino acids: CASRLGHLLSNQPQHF. The CDR3 bases are TGTGCCAGCAGATTGGGACATCTCCTTAGCAATCAGCCCCAGCATTTT.

The gene calls are TRBV3-1 and TRBJ1-1, with 8 bases identical to TRBD1. With V trimmed by 4 bases and J by 5 bases, 9 bases remained unmatched. Germline CDR1 is LGHDT and CDR2 is YNNKEL (reference sequence). The CDR3 has 15 amino acids. For the CDR3, the DNA is TGTGCCAGCAGCCGCCCCGGACAGGGACGGACTGAAGCTTTCTTT. Amino acids: CASSRPGQGRTEAFF. The whole variable domain, remainder taken from reference TRBV3-1 and TRBJ1-1, is DTAVSQTPKYLVTQMGNDKSIKCEQNLGHDTMYWYKQDSKKFLKIMFSYNNKELIINETVPNRFSPKSPDKAHLNLHINSLELGDSAVYFCASSRPGQGRTEAFFGQGTRLTVV.

The chain combines TRBV2 with TRBJ1-1; 9 bases map to TRBD1. Germline CDR1 and CDR2: SNHLY and FYNNEI. The CDR3 has 14 residues. V shed 6 bases, J shed 9 bases, and the junction held 11 bases outside the gene matches. CDR3 sequence: CASSLNRNRGQAFF. The DNA of the CDR3 is TGTGCCAGCAGCTTGAATCGAAACAGGGGGCAAGCTTTCTTT.

This chain joins TRBV7-6 and TRBJ1-1; tentatively, D is TRBD1 (5 bases). Germline CDR1 SGHVS, CDR2 FNYEAQ. Trimming took off 5 bases at V and 4 bases at J, with 8 bases between the two ends. This CDR3 is 12 amino acids long. This CDR3 is CASSRTGTEAFF. The CDR3 DNA reads as TGTGCCAGCAGCCGCACAGGCACTGAAGCTTTCTTT.

The chain links TRBV7-2 to TRBJ1-5; D remains ambiguous. CDR3 length: 12 residues. The V end was cut by 6 bases, the J end by 0 bases, with 3 bases between. CDR1 and CDR2 from the germline V gene are SGHTA and FQGNSA. The CDR3 region is CASRLSNQPQHF. The CDR3 DNA is TGTGCCAGCAGACTTAGCAATCAGCCCCAGCATTTT.

The CDR3 is CASSLYGGSGNTIYF. The CDR3 coding sequence is TGTGCCAGCAGTTTATACGGAGGCTCTGGAAACACCATATATTTT. This chain links TRBV27 with TRBJ1-3; D remains ambiguous. CDR3 length: 15 amino acids. Germline CDR1 is MNHEY and CDR2 is SMNVEV (reference sequence). Trimming took off 1 base at V and 0 bases at J, with 7 bases between the two ends.

This chain uses TRBV25-1 with TRBJ2-3; 14 bases fit TRBD2. Germline CDR1 reads MGHDK; CDR2 reads SYGVNS. V lost 1 base to trimming and J lost 2 bases; unmatched junction nucleotides: 11. The CDR3 consists of 20 residues. CDR3 loop: CASSEFPGLAGGPSTDTQYF. In nucleotides, the CDR3 is TGTGCCAGCAGTGAATTCCCTGGACTAGCGGGGGGCCCATCCACAGATACGCAGTATTTT.

This clonotype appeared many times. The J gene is TRBJ1-6, the V gene TRBV6-9; D call uncertain. In germline, CDR1 is MNHGY, CDR2 SVAAGI. V was trimmed by 3 bases and J by 1 base, leaving 13 bases between them. CDR3 size: 17 residues. CDR3 sequence (DNA): TGTGCCAGCAGTTACGGGCAAACACGATCCTATAATTCACCCCTCCACTTT. This translates into CASSYGQTRSYNSPLHF.

J is TRBJ1-5 and V is TRBV27; 7 nucleotides line up with TRBD1. The length of the CDR3 is 15 residues. J lost 0 bases, V lost 7 bases, and 6 bases had no gene match. Germline V gives CDR1 MNHEY, CDR2 SMNVEV (reference sequence). The DNA of the CDR3 is TGTGCCAGCACCGGTAACAGGGGTAGCAATCAGCCCCAGCATTTT. It encodes CASTGNRGSNQPQHF.

In the case of this clonotype: Here the CDR3 omits its conserved ending phenylalanine or tryptophan, so a read error is the likely source. The V gene is TRBV6-2 or TRBV6-3, the J gene TRBJ2-3, with D possibly being TRBD1 (5 bases). Trimming left V 11 bases short and J 2 bases short, with 11 bases between. Looked up from germline, CDR1 is MNHEY and CDR2 is SVGEGT. The CDR3 totals 12 residues. The DNA for the CDR3 is TGTGCCGGAAGGGGCGACACAGATACGCAGTATCTT. It yields the protein CAGRGDTDTQYL.

The rearrangement joins TRBV6-5 to TRBJ1-2; maybe TRBD1 (5 bases). The CDR3 covers 15 residues. Looked up from germline, CDR1 is MNHEY and CDR2 is SVGAGI. Between the trimmed V and J ends, which lost 4 bases and 6 bases, there was a span of 18 bases. CDR3 nucleotides: TGTGCCAGCAGTTTATCAACTTCAGGGACGAATGGCTACACCTTC. Amino acid sequence: CASSLSTSGTNGYTF.

This clonotype has more than one count but fewer than ten. V and J are TRBV25-1 and TRBJ1-1; TRBD1 might be the D (5 bases). Germline assignment: CDR1 MGHDK and CDR2 SYGVNS. Trimming stripped 7 bases from V and 2 bases from J, with 11 bases between. The CDR3 extends over 13 amino acids. The CDR3: CASKGASNTEAFF. CDR3 coding DNA: TGTGCCAGCAAAGGGGCAAGTAACACTGAAGCTTTCTTT. The whole variable domain, remainder taken from reference TRBV25-1 and TRBJ1-1, is EADIYQTPRYLVIGTGKKITLECSQTMGHDKMYWYQQDPGMELHLIHYSYGVNSTEKGDLSSESTVSRIRTEHFPLTLESARPSHTSQYLCASKGASNTEAFFGQGTRLTVV.

Worth noting for this clonotype: A much larger clone differs by one base, so this may be a read error. V is TRBV7-2 and J is TRBJ1-4, with TRBD1 as a possible D gene (5 bases). Trimming removed 7 bases at V and 7 bases at J, with 13 bases between. CDR1 is SGHTA, CDR2 FQGNSA, per germline. CDR3 length: 13 residues. Written as DNA, the CDR3 is TGTGCCAGCATCCCCGGTGGGGGTGAAAAACTGTTTTTT. Translating it yields CASIPGGGEKLFF.

This clonotype was seen at least ten times. J is TRBJ2-7 and V is TRBV7-2; the D is unclear. Trimming took 1 base from V and 5 from J, leaving 12 bases between them. The CDR3 has 14 amino acids. Germline V lookup: CDR1 SGHTA, CDR2 FQGNSA. The DNA of the CDR3 is TGTGCCAGCAGCTTAGTCGCAGGCGCTCACGAGCAGTACTTC. Its protein is CASSLVAGAHEQYF.

The chain employs TRBV11-2 and TRBJ2-7; D ambiguous. The CDR3 is 12 amino acids. Germline V CDR1 and CDR2: SGHAT, FQNNGV. Deletions cut 4 bases from V and 4 bases from J, with 8 bases between. CDR3 nucleotide sequence: TGTGCCAGCAGCTCGATCTTGTACGAGCAGTACTTC. It codes for CASSSILYEQYF. The variable domain in full, with the rest retrieved from reference TRBV11-2 and TRBJ2-7, is EAGVAQSPRYKIIEKRQSVAFWCNPISGHATLYWYQQILGQGPKLLIQFQNNGVVDDSQLPKDRFSAERLKGVDSTLKIQPAKLEDSAVYLCASSSILYEQYFGPGTRLTVT.

The V call is TRBV27, the J call TRBJ2-1; 10 bases match TRBD2. The CDR3 runs to 14 residues. V trimming: 6 bases; J trimming: 2 bases; junction bases outside the gene matches: 1. CDR1 and CDR2 (germline): MNHEY, SMNVEV (reference sequence). The CDR3 sequence is CASRLAGPYNEQFF. CDR3 DNA: TGTGCCAGCAGACTAGCGGGACCCTACAATGAGCAGTTCTTC.

This clonotype was picked up many times. The J gene is TRBJ2-3, the V gene TRBV6-1; 10 positions match TRBD2. This CDR3 is 16 amino acids long. Germline V CDR1 and CDR2: MNHNS, SASEGT. V dropped 5 bases and J dropped 4; count of bases not matched to a gene: 9. The CDR3 nucleotides are TGTGCCAGCAGTACACAAGCGGGAGGGCCTTCAGATACGCAGTATTTT. Encoded protein: CASSTQAGGPSDTQYF.

This clonotype was observed a single time. The V gene is TRBV28, the J gene TRBJ1-5; D gene unclear. CDR3 length equals 12 residues. Germline V gene data show CDR1 as MDHEN and CDR2 as SYDVKM. Trimming stripped 6 bases from V and 7 bases from J, with 10 bases between. CDR3 sequence reads: CASRPKSQPQHF. The DNA for the CDR3 is TGTGCCAGCAGACCCAAGAGCCAGCCCCAGCATTTT.

The V and J genes are TRBV6-2 or TRBV6-3 and TRBJ1-6; D unclear. There are 16 residues in the CDR3. V gave up 5 bases and J gave up 0 bases, with 11 bases separating them. Germline V gene sequence: CDR1 MNHEY, CDR2 SVGEGT. The CDR3: CASSTTLSSYNSPLHF. The CDR3 DNA is TGTGCCAGCAGTACGACACTAAGCTCCTATAATTCACCCCTCCACTTT.

This clonotype was seen only a few times. The chain links TRBV15 to TRBJ1-1; D call uncertain. CDR1 LNHNV and CDR2 YYDKDF come from the germline V gene (reference sequence). The CDR3 is 14 residues long. Trimming cost V 5 bases and J 4 bases, with 14 bases left between them. CDR3 loop: CATSRLARTTEAFF. In nucleotides, the CDR3 is TGTGCCACCAGCCGCCTGGCCCGGACCACTGAAGCTTTCTTT. The variable domain in full, with the rest retrieved from reference TRBV15 and TRBJ1-1, is DAMVIQNPRYQVTQFGKPVTLSCSQTLNHNVMYWYQQKSSQAPKLLFHYYDKDFNNEADTPDNFQSRRPNTSFCFLDIRSPGLGDTAMYLCATSRLARTTEAFFGQGTRLTVV.

As to this clonotype: The junction departs from the called germline gene at one end, perhaps through a read error. In DNA form, the CDR3 reads TGTCCCAGCAGCCAAGAGATGGGGATCCTTGAAGCTTTCTTT. This translates into CPSSQEMGILEAFF. The rearrangement joins TRBV14 to TRBJ1-1; D remains unclear. The CDR3 is 14 amino acids. Germline CDR1 is SGHDN and CDR2 is FVKESK.

Turning to this clonotype: Germline and junction disagree at one end, which may indicate a read error. V usage is TRBV4-1 and J usage is TRBJ2-7; D possibly corresponds to TRBD2 (6 bases). CDR1 and CDR2 (germline): MGHRA, YSYEKL. The CDR3 runs 15 residues. CDR3 in amino acids: CTSSQVGGIGYEQYF. The CDR3 DNA sequence: TGCACCAGCAGCCAAGTCGGCGGGATCGGCTACGAGCAGTACTTC.